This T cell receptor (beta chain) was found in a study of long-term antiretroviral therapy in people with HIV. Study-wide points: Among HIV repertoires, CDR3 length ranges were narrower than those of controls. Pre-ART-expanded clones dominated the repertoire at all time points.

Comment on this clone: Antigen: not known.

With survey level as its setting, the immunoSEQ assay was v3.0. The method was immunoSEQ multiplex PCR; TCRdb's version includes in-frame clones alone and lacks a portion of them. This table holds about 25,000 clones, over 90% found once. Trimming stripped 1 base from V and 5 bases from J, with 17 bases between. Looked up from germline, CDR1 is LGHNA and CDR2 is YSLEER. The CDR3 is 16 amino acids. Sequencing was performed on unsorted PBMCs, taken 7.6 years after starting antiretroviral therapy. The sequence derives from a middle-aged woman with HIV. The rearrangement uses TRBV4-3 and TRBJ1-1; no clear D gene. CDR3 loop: CASSQVEGSIFTEAFF. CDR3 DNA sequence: TGCGCCAGCAGCCAAGTAGAGGGATCGATTTTTACTGAAGCTTTCTTT.